This TCR beta chain was observed in a study of shared clonotypes between healthy human individuals (TCRdb year 2020). About the full investigation: The cohort comprised a couple of women and a few men aged 18 to 49 years. Per donor, three plates each were used for CD4 naive and CD4 memory, two for CD8 naive, and one for CD8 memory. Blood TCR repertoires of a handful of healthy adults were deeply sequenced to estimate repertoire size and the extent of clonotype sharing between individuals. Libraries were prepared and TCR repertoires were sequenced by different laboratories using diverse techniques, in order to increase sequencing depth and limit assay-specific biases. Between about 0.9 and 8.9 billion PBMCs per donor were obtained by leukapheresis. Overall study outcomes, separate from this receptor: Naive subsets generally had larger estimated clonotype richness than memory subsets. Compared with non-shared clonotypes, clonotypes shared by all four sorted-subset donors had higher generation probabilities. When a handful of donors were compared, the shared fraction of clonotypes was about 5.2% for naive CD4, around 4% for naive CD8, 2% to 2.5% for memory CD4, and less than 0.5% for memory CD8. Sampling was restricted to blood, and TCR repertoires in tissues likely differ from the TCR repertoires found in blood. The small number of donors limited the genetic and exposure-history diversity represented. Pairwise subsampling indicated that sequencing depth was expected to affect the degree of clonotype sharing among donors. Even with the large sequencing depth, rarefaction of the sorted-subset datasets indicated that sequencing was incomplete.

For the CD8 naive samples, CD45RO-negative cells were positively selected for CCR7, yielding a CD45RA+CCR7+ population from which TemRA cells were excluded. Donors were healthy HIV-negative adults with no recently reported acute infections or vaccinations. Only Caucasian adults living in Nashville, Tennessee, USA were represented among the donors. Blood was collected by leukapheresis, and PBMCs were isolated by Ficoll-Histopaque density gradient centrifugation and then cryopreserved in liquid nitrogen vapor phase. Analytical flow cytometry was used to check the purity and quantity of each magnetically sorted T cell population. Genomic DNA was isolated from each sorted fraction and quantified by UV absorbance on a Nanodrop 2000c. TCR CDR3 regions were amplified from genomic DNA by multiplex PCR using the deep immunoSEQ assay. Genomic DNA extracted from each cell subset was distributed evenly over all wells of several immunoSEQ 96-well plates, and each plate served as one replicate. For sorted subsets, 200 to 250 ng of genomic DNA, equivalent to roughly 30,000 T cell genomes, went into each replicate PCR. The purified libraries were quantified using a Qubit 3.0 fluorometer, sized with a Bioanalyzer 2100, and then quantified again using the KAPA Library Quantification kit. A separate single-read 150-cycle Illumina NextSeq 550 flow cell was used to sequence each immunoSEQ 96-well plate. The authors processed their data as follows. Because only junctional sequences without quality scores were contained in the immunoSEQ output, filtering matching that applied to full-length reads could not be performed. To assign V/J genes and CDR3, sequences were annotated using PyIR, a Python wrapper for IgBLAST v1.9, with IMGT germline references. Reads were removed for weak V/J assignments (E-value above 1e-6), missing CDR3, stop codons, out-of-frame junctions, or ambiguous translated residues. A V3J clonotype was defined by an identical inferred V gene, J gene, and CDR3 amino acid sequence. To compute the percentage overlap between repertoires, the number of shared unique clonotypes was divided by the size of the smaller repertoire. RTK rarefaction, the Chao1 estimator, and Recon v2.1 estimates of unobserved clonotypes were used to assess repertoire richness. Generation probabilities were computed with OLGA for all TCRbeta clonotypes obtained by the gDNA method from four donors. TCRdb re-hosts the immuneACCESS table, in-frame sequences only. Its copies lack some clones; in the studies checked, an unresolved V gene accounts for under half of them, and the cause for the rest is not known. The DNA was the basis for D and trimming; V, J and clone size are from that table. The sample records more than 600,000 clones, roughly 94% of which are singletons. 24% of the sample comes from the top ten.

Notes on this clone: Its antigen target is currently unknown. Per-nucleotide qualities are absent, and no much larger clonotype sits a single base away.

Taken from cysteine to phenylalanine, the CDR3 has 16 residues. Of all the DNA, just the CDR3 is kept, 48 bases in frame from base 1. The germline V gene encodes CDR1 SGHDN and CDR2 FVKESK. Cut back by 0 bases and 0 bases, the V and J ends lie 11 bases apart. The sequenced sample was naive CD8+ T cells sorted from blood. The cell subset or site label, as the study defines it: CD45RA+CCR7+. This receptor was identified in a man aged 25-45 years in good health. Recombination connected TRBV14 to TRBJ1-2, with a tentative D gene TRBD1 over 5 matching bases. This receptor carries the CDR3 CASSQEIDSPNYGYTF. The DNA sequence is given as TGTGCCAGCAGCCAAGAAATAGACAGTCCTAACTATGGCTACACCTTC.